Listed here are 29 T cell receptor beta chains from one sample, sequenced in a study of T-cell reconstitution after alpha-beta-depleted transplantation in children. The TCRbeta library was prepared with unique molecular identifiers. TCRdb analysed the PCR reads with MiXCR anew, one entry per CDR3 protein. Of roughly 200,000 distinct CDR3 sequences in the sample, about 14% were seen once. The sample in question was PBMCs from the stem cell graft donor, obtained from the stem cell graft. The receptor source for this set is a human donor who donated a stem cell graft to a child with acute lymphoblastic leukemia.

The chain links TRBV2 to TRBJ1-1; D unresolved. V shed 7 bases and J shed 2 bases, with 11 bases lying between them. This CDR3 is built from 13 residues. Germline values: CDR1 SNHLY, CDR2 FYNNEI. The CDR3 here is CASNTQPNTEAFF. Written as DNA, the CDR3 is TGTGCCAGCAACACACAACCCAACACTGAAGCTTTCTTT.

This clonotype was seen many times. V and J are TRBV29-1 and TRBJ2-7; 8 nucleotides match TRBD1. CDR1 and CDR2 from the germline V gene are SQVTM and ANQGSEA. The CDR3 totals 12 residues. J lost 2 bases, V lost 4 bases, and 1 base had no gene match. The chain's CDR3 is CSVAGGTYEQYF. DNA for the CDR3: TGCAGCGTTGCAGGGGGCACCTACGAGCAGTACTTC.

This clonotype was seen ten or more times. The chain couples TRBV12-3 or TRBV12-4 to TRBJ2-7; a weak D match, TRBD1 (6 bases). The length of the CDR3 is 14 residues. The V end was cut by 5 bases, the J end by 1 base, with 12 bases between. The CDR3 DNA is TGTGCCAGCAGTCCCGGACAGCCTTCCTACGAGCAGTACTTC. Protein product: CASSPGQPSYEQYF.

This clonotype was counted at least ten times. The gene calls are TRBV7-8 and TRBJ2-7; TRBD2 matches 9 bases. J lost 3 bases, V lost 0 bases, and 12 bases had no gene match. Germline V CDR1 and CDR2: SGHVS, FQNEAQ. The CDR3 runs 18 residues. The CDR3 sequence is CASSLALRLAGTRYEQYF. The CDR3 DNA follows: TGTGCCAGCAGCTTAGCGCTAAGGCTAGCGGGAACCCGCTACGAGCAGTACTTC.

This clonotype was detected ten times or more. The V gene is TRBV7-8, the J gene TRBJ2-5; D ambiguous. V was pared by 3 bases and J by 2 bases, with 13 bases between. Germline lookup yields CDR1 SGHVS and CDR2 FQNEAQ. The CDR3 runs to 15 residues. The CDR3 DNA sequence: TGTGCCAGCAGCTTGTTTTTGTCGGAACAAGAGACCCAGTACTTC. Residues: CASSLFLSEQETQYF.

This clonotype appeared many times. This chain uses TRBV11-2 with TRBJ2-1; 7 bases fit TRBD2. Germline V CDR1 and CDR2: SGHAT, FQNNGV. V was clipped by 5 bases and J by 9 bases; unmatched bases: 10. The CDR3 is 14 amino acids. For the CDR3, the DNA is TGTGCCAGCAGCCGTGTGGGAGGGCGAAGTGAGCAGTTCTTC. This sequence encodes CASSRVGGRSEQFF.

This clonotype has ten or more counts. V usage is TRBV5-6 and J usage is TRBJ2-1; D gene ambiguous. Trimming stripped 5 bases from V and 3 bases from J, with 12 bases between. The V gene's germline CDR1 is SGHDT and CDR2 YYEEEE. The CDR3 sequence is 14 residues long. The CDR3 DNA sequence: TGTGCCAGCAGACCTGGTTCCTTCTACAATGAGCAGTTCTTC. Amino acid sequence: CASRPGSFYNEQFF.

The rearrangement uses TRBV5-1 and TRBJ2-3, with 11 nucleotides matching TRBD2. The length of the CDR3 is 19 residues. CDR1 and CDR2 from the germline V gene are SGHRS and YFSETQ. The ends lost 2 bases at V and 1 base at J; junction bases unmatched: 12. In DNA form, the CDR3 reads TGCGCCAGCAGCTTTTCTCTCGGCTCACTAGCGGGGGGCACAGATACGCAGTATTTT. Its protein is CASSFSLGSLAGGTDTQYF.

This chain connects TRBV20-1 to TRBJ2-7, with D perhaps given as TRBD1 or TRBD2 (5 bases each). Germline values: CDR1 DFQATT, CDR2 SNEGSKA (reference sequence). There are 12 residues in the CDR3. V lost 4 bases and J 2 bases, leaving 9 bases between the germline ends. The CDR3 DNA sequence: TGCAGTGCTACCGGGACCCCCTACGAGCAGTACTTC. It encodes CSATGTPYEQYF.

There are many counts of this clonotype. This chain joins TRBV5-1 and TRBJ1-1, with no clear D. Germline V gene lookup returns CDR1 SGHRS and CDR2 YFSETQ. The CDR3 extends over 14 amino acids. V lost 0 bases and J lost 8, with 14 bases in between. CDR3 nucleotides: TGCGCCAGCAGCTTGGGGCCCTCGGGAGAGGAAGCTTTCTTT. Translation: CASSLGPSGEEAFF.

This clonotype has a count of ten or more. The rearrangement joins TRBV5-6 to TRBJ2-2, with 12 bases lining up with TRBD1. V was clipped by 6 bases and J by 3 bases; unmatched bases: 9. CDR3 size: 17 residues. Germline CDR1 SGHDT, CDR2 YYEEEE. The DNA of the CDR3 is TGTGCCAGCACACCCCGGGACAGGGGGCAAGACACCGGGGAGCTGTTTTTT. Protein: CASTPRDRGQDTGELFF.

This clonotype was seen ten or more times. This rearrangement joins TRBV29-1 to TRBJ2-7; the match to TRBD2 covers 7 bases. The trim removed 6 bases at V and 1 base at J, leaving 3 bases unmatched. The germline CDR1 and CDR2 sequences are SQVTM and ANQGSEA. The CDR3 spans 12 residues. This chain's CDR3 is CSVGTTSYEQYF. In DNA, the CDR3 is TGCAGCGTAGGGACTACTTCCTACGAGCAGTACTTC.

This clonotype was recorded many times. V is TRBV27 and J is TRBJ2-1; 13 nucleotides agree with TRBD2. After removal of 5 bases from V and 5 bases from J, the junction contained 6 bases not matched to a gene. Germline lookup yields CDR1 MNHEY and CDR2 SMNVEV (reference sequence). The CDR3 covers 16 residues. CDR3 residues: CASSGLGLAGNNEQFF. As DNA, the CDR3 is TGTGCCAGCAGTGGATTGGGACTAGCGGGAAACAATGAGCAGTTCTTC.

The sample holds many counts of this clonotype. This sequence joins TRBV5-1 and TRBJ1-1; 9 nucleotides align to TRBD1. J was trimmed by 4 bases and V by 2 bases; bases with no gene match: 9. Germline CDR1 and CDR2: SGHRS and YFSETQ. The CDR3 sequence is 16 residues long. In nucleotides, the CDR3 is TGCGCCAGCAGCTTTGGGGACAGGGCGGTTTCCACTGAAGCTTTCTTT. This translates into CASSFGDRAVSTEAFF.

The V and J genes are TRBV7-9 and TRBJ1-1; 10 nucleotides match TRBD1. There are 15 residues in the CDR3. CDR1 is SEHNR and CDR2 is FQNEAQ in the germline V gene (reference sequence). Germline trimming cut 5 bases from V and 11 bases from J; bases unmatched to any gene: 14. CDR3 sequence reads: CASSDRDRGPKGAFF. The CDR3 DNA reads TGTGCCAGCAGCGACCGGGACAGGGGCCCCAAAGGGGCTTTCTTT.

Here the CDR3 reads CASSERPRVFIQYF. In nucleotides, the CDR3 is TGTGCCAGCAGTGAGCGACCGCGGGTATTCATTCAGTACTTC. This chain links TRBV6-1 with TRBJ2-4; possible D gene TRBD2, 5 bases. The germline V gene has CDR1 MNHNS and CDR2 SASEGT. There are 14 residues in the CDR3. V lost 3 bases and J 9 bases, leaving 15 bases between the germline ends.

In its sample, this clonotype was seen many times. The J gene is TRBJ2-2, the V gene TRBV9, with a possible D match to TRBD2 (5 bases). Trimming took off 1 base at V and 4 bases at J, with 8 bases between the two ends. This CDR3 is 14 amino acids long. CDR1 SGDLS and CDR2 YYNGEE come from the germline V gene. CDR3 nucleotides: TGTGCCAGCAGCGTAAGGGCGGGCACCGGGGAGCTGTTTTTT. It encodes CASSVRAGTGELFF.

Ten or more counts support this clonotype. For the CDR3, the DNA is TGTGCCAGCAGCTTACGCCCTCGGACAGGGTCCCCCACAGATACGCAGTATTTT. Protein: CASSLRPRTGSPTDTQYF. The V call is TRBV11-1, the J call TRBJ2-3; 8 bases map to TRBD1. This CDR3 is 18 amino acids long. V lost 2 bases and J lost 2; bases outside the gene matches: 12. Germline CDR1 is SGHAT and CDR2 is FQDESV (reference sequence).

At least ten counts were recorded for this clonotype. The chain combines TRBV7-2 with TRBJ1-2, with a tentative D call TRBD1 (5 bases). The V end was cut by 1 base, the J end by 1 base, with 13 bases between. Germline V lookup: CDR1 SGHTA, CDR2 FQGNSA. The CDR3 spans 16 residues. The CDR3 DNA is TGTGCCAGCAGCTTAGTGGGGACGGCGGTTAACTATGGCTACACCTTC. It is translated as CASSLVGTAVNYGYTF.

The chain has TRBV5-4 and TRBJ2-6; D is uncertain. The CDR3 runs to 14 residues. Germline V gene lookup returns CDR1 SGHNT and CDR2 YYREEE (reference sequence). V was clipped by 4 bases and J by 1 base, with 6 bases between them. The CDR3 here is CASSQRSGANVLTF. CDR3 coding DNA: TGTGCCAGCAGCCAGAGATCTGGGGCCAACGTCCTGACTTTC.

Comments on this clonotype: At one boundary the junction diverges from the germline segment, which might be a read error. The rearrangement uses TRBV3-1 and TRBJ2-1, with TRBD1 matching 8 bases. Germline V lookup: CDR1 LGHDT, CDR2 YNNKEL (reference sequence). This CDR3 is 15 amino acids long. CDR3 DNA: TGTGCCAACAGCCCGAGGCAGGGGGCTTACAATGAGCAGTTCTTC. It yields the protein CANSPRQGAYNEQFF.

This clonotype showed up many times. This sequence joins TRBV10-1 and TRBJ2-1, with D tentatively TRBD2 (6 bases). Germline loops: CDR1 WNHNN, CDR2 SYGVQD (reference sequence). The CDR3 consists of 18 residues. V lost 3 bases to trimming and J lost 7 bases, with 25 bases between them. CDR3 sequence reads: CASSDFYDRGSGRNEQFF. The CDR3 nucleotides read TGCGCCAGCAGTGATTTTTACGACCGGGGGAGCGGTAGGAATGAGCAGTTCTTC.

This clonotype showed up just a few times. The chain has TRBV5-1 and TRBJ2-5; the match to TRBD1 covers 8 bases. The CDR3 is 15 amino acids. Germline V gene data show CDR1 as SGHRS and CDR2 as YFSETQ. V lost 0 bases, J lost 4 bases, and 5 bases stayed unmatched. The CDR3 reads CASSLGQGIVETQYF. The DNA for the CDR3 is TGCGCCAGCAGCTTGGGACAGGGGATTGTAGAGACCCAGTACTTC.

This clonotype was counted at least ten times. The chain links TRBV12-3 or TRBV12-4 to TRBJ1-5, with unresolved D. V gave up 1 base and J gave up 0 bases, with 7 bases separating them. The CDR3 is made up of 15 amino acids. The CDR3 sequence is CASSLVQGSNQPQHF. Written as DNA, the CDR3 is TGTGCCAGCAGTTTAGTGCAAGGTAGCAATCAGCCCCAGCATTTT.

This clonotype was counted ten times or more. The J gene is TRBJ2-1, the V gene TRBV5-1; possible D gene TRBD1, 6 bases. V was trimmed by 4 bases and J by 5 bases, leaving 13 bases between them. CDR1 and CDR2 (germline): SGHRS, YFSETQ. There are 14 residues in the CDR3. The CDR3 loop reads CASSTAWTDNEQFF. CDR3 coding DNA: TGCGCCAGCAGCACCGCCTGGACAGACAATGAGCAGTTCTTC.

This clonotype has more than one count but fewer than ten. CDR3: CASIKGEGTEAFF. The DNA for the CDR3 is TGTGCCAGCATTAAGGGAGAGGGCACTGAAGCTTTCTTT. The chain links TRBV2 to TRBJ1-1; no clear D gene. V lost 7 bases and J lost 4, with 13 bases in between. CDR1 and CDR2 from the germline V gene are SNHLY and FYNNEI. CDR3 size: 13 residues.

The CDR3 bases are TGTGCCTTCTCGAAAACCGGGACTAGCCTTTCTAACGGGGAGCTGTTTTTT. Translated, it gives CAFSKTGTSLSNGELFF. The gene calls are TRBV12-3 or TRBV12-4 and TRBJ2-2; 9 nucleotides match TRBD2. The V gene end was trimmed by 11 bases and the J gene end by 7 bases; junction bases not matched to a gene: 20. This CDR3 contains 17 residues.

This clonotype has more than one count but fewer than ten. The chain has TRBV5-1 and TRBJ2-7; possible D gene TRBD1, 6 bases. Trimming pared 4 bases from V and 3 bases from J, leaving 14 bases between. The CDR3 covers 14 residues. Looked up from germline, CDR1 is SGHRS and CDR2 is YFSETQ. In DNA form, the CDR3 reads TGCGCCAGCAGCCGTTACCAACAGGGCTACGAGCAGTACTTC. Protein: CASSRYQQGYEQYF.

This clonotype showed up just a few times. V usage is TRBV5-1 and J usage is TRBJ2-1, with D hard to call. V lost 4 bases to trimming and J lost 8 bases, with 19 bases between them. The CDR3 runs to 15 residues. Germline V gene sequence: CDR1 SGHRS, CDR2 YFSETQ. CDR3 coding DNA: TGCGCCAGCAGCCCTCTTAACCCACCGCAGGATGAGCAGTTCTTC. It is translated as CASSPLNPPQDEQFF.